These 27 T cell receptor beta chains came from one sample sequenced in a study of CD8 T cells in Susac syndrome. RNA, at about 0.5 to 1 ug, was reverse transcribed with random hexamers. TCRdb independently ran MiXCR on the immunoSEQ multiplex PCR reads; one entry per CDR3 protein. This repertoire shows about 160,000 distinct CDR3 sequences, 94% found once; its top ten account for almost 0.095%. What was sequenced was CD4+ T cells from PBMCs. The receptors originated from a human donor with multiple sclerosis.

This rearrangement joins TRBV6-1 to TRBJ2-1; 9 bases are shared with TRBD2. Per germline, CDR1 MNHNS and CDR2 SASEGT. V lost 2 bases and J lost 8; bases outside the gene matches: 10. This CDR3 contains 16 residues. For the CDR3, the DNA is TGTGCCAGCAGTGAAATGTCTAGCGGGATCTTGGATGAGCAGTTCTTC. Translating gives CASSEMSSGILDEQFF.

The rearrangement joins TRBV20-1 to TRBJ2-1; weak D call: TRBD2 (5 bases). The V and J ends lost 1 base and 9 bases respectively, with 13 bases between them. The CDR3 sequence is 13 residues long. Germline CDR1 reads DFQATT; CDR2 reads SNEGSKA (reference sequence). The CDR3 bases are TGCAGTGCTAGAGCCGCCGCGGGTAGTGAGCAGTTCTTC. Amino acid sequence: CSARAAAGSEQFF.

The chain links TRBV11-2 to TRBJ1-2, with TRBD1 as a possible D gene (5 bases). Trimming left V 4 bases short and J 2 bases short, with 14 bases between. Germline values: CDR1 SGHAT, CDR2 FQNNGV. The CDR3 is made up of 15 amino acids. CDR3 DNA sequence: TGTGCCAGCAGCTCTCTGAGGGGACGGAACTATGGCTACACCTTC. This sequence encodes CASSSLRGRNYGYTF.

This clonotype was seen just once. The CDR3 DNA follows: TGTGCCAGCAGCTTTACAGGAGGACTCTACGAGCAGTACTTC. Protein product: CASSFTGGLYEQYF. The rearrangement uses TRBV7-2 and TRBJ2-7, with D perhaps assigned TRBD1 or TRBD2 (5 bases each). The V end lost 3 bases, the J end lost 3 bases, and 12 bases lay between the germline ends. Germline assignment: CDR1 SGHTA and CDR2 FQGNSA. This CDR3 spans 14 amino acids.

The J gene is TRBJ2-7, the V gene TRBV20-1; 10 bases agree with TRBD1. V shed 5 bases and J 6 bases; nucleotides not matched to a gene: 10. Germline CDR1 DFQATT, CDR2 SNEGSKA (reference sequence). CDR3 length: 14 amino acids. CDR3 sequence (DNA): TGCAGTGCTTTATCCCGGGACAGGGGAGTCGAGCAGTACTTC. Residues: CSALSRDRGVEQYF.

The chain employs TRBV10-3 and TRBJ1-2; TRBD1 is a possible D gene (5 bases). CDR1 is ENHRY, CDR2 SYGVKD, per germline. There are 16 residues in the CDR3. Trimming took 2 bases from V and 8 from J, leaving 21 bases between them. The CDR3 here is CAISEPKGPRGGGYTF. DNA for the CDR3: TGTGCCATCAGTGAGCCCAAGGGGCCGCGTGGAGGAGGCTACACCTTC.

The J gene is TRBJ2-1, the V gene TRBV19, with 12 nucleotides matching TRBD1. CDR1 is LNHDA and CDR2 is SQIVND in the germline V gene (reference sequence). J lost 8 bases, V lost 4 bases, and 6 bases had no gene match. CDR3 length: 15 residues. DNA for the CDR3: TGTGCCAGTAGTACGGGACAGGGGGCCGGAGATGAGCAGTTCTTC. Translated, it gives CASSTGQGAGDEQFF.

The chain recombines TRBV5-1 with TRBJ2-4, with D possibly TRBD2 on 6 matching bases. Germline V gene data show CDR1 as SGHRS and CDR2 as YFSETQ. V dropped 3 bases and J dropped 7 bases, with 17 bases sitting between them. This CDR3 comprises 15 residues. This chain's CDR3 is CASSSGTGEVNIQYF. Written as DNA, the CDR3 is TGCGCCAGCAGCTCTGGGACGGGGGAGGTGAACATTCAGTACTTC.

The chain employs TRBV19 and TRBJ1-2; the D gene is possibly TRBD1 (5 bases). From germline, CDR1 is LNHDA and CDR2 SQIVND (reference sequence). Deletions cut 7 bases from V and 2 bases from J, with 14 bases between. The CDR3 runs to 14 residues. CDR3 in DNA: TGTGCCAGTATAAGTCAGGGCGAGAACTATGGCTACACCTTC. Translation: CASISQGENYGYTF.

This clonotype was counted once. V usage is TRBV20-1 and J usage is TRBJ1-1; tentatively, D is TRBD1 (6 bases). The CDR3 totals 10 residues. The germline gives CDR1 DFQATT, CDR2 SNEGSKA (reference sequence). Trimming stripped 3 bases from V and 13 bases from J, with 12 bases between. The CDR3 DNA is TGCAGTGCTAGTACGGTAGGGGGTTTCTTT. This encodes CSASTVGGFF.

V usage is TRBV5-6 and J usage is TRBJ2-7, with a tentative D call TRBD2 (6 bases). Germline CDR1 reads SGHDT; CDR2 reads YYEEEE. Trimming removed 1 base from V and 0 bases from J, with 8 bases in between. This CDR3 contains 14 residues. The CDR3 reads CASSLTGSSYEQYF. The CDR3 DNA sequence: TGTGCCAGCAGCTTGACCGGGAGCTCCTACGAGCAGTACTTC.

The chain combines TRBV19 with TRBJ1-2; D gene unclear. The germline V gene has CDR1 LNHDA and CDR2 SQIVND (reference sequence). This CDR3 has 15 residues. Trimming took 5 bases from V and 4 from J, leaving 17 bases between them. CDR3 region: CASSHPSRVLYGYTF. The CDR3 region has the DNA TGTGCCAGTAGTCACCCCTCGAGGGTCCTCTATGGCTACACCTTC.

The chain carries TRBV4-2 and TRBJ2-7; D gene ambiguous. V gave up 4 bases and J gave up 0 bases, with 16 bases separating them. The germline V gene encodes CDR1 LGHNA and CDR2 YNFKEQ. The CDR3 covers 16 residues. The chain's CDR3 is CASSPRMSAYSYEQYF. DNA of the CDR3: TGTGCCAGCAGCCCCCGAATGAGCGCCTACTCCTACGAGCAGTACTTC.

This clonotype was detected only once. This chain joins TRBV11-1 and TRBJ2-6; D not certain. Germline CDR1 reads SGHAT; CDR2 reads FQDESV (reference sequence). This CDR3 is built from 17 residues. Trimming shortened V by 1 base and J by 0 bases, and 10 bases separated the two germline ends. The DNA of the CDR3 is TGTGCCAGCAGCTTAGGGGGTTTTTTCTCTGGGGCCAACGTCCTGACTTTC. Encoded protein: CASSLGGFFSGANVLTF.

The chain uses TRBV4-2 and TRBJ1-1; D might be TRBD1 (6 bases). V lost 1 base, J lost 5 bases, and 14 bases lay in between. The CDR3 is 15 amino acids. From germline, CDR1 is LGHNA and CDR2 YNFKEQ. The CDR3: CASSQVSRGETEAFF. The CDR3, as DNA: TGTGCCAGCAGCCAAGTTTCCAGGGGTGAAACTGAAGCTTTCTTT.

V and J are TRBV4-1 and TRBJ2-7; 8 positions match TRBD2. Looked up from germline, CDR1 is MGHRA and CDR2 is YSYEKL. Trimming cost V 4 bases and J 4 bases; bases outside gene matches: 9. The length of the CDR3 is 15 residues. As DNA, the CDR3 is TGCGCCAGCAGCCTAACGTATGGACTAGCTTACGAGCAGTACTTC. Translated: CASSLTYGLAYEQYF.

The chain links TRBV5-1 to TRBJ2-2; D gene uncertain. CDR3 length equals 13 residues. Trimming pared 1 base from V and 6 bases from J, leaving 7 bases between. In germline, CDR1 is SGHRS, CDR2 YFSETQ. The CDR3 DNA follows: TGCGCCAGCAGCTTGTGGGATTCCGGGGAGCTGTTTTTT. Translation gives CASSLWDSGELFF. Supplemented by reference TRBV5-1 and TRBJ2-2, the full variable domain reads KAGVTQTPRYLIKTRGQQVTLSCSPISGHRSVSWYQQTPGQGLQFLFEYFSETQRNKGNFPGRFSGRQFSNSRSEMNVSTLELGDSALYLCASSLWDSGELFFGEGSRLTVL.

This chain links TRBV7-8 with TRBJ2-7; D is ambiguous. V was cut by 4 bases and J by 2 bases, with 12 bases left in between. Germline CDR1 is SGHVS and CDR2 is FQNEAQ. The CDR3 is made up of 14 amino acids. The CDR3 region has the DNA TGTGCCAGCAGCTCAGGTCCAACCGCCTACGAGCAGTACTTC. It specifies CASSSGPTAYEQYF.

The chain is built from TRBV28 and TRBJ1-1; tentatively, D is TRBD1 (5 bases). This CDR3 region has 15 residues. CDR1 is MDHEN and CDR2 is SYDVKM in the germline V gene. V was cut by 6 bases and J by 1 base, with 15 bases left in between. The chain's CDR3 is CASSSLLGGNTEAFF. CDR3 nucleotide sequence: TGTGCCAGCAGCTCACTCCTGGGGGGGAACACTGAAGCTTTCTTT.

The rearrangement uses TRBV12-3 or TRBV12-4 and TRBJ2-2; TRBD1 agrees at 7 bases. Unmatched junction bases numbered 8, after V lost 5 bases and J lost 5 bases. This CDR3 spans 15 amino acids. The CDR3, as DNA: TGTGCCAGCAGTCCCAGACAGGGTGGTACCGGGGAGCTGTTTTTT. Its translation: CASSPRQGGTGELFF.

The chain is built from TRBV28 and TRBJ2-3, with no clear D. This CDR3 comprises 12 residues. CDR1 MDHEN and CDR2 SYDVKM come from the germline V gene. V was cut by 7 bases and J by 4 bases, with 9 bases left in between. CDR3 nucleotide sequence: TGTGCCAGCACCGGACCTGCAGATACGCAGTATTTT. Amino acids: CASTGPADTQYF.

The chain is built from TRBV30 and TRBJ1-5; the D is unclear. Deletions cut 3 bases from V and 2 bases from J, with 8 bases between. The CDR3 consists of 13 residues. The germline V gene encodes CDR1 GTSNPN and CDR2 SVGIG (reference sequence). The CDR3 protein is CAWSYEGNQPQHF. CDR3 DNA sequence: TGTGCCTGGAGCTATGAGGGCAATCAGCCCCAGCATTTT. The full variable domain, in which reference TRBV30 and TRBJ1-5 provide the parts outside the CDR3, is SQTIHQWPATLVQPVGSPLSLECTVEGTSNPNLYWYRQAAGRGLQLLFYSVGIGQISSEVPQNLSASRPQDRQFILSSKKLLLSDSGFYLCAWSYEGNQPQHFGDGTRLSIL.

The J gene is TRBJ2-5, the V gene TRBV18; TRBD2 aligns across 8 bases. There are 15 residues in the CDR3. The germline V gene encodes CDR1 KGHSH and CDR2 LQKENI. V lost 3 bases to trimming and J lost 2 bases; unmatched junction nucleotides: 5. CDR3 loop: CASSPDVAGQETQYF. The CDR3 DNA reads TGTGCCAGCTCACCGGACGTAGCGGGACAAGAGACCCAGTACTTC.

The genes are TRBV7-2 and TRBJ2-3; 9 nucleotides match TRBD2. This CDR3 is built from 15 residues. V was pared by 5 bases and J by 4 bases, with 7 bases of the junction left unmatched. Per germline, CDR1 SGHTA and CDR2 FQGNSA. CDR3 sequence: CASSTTGLAADTQYF. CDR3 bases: TGTGCCAGCAGCACCACGGGACTAGCTGCAGATACGCAGTATTTT.

The CDR3 sequence is CASSIQDGTEAFF. The CDR3 DNA reads as TGTGCCAGCAGTATACAGGACGGTACTGAAGCTTTCTTT. The V and J genes are TRBV12-3 or TRBV12-4 and TRBJ1-1, with D possibly being TRBD1 (5 bases). This CDR3 spans 13 amino acids. Trimming shortened V by 5 bases and J by 5 bases, and 12 bases separated the two germline ends.

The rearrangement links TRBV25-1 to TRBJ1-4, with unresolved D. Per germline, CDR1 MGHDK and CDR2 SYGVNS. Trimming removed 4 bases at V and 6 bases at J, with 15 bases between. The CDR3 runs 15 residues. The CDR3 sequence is CASSALEGGYEKLFF. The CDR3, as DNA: TGTGCCAGCAGTGCGCTAGAAGGAGGTTATGAAAAACTGTTTTTT.

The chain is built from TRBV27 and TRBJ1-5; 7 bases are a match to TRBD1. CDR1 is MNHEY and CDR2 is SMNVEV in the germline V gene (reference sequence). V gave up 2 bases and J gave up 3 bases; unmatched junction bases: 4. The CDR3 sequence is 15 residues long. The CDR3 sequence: CASSLTGQTNQPQHF. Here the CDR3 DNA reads TGTGCCAGCAGTTTAACGGGACAGACCAATCAGCCCCAGCATTTT.